This is a list of T cell receptor beta chains from one sample in a study of T cell repertoires in cytomegalovirus infection. TCRdb called the reads again in MiXCR, with one record for every CDR3 protein. The table includes around 300,000 distinct CDR3 sequences, about 25% detected once. Sequencing used PBMCs. These receptors came from a human donor in good health (CMV status not recorded). Some clones in this sample may be carry-over from other donors' samples. Each CDR3 is given with its conserved first and last residue. D genes are given only for firm matches. Size values are once, few and many counts, or a class for expanded clones, and some rows have none.

NA,once,TRBV7-2,TRBJ2-1,CASSLAGGASNEQFF,TGTGCCAGCAGCTTAGCCGGGGGCGCTTCTAATGAGCAGTTCTTC
TRBD1,NA,TRBV30,TRBJ2-7,CAWSVGDRGEQYF,TGTGCCTGGAGTGTAGGAGACAGGGGCGAGCAGTACTTC
NA,many,TRBV7-6,TRBJ1-1,CASSLGTNFNTEAFF,TGTGCCAGCAGCTTAGGGACAAATTTTAACACTGAAGCTTTCTTT
NA,NA,TRBV5-1,TRBJ2-7,CASSSGTLNEQYF,TGCGCCAGCAGCTCCGGGACTCTGAACGAGCAGTACTTC
TRBD2,NA,TRBV29-1,TRBJ2-1,CSVSPGLAGGQNEQFF,TGCAGCGTTTCACCGGGACTAGCGGGAGGTCAGAATGAGCAGTTCTTC
NA,few,TRBV29-1,TRBJ2-6,CSVSRDVDSGANVLTF,TGCAGCGTTTCCCGGGACGTTGACTCTGGGGCCAACGTCCTGACTTTC
TRBD1,NA,TRBV5-1,TRBJ2-7,CASSGTGDLSYEQYF,TGCGCCAGCTCCGGGACAGGGGACCTCTCCTACGAGCAGTACTTC
TRBD1,few,TRBV15,TRBJ2-5,CATSRDLRWQGARGETQYF,TGTGCCACCAGCAGAGATTTGAGGTGGCAGGGGGCGCGGGGAGAGACCCAGTACTTC
TRBD2,NA,TRBV9,TRBJ2-1,CASSVDAGVVEQFF,TGTGCCAGCAGCGTAGATGCGGGAGTGGTTGAGCAGTTCTTC
NA,many,TRBV7-2,TRBJ1-2,CASSLDGIGGYTF,TGTGCCAGCAGCTTAGACGGGATAGGTGGCTACACCTTC
NA,NA,TRBV5-6,TRBJ1-2,CASSLVGINYGYTF,TGTGCCAGCAGCTTGGTAGGGATCAACTATGGCTACACCTTC
NA,many,TRBV7-6,TRBJ2-5,CASGTEETQYF,TGTGCCAGTGGAACAGAAGAGACCCAGTACTTC
NA,few,TRBV20-1,TRBJ2-4,CSAERDNQNIQYF,TGCAGTGCCGAAAGGGACAATCAAAACATTCAGTACTTC
TRBD2,few,TRBV5-1,TRBJ2-2,CASSLEASGNTGELFF,TGCGCCAGCAGCTTGGAGGCTAGCGGCAACACCGGGGAGCTGTTTTTT
NA,few,TRBV19,TRBJ1-1,CASSILGFGNTEAFF,TGTGCCAGTAGTATATTGGGGTTCGGGAACACTGAAGCTTTCTTT
TRBD2,NA,TRBV20-1,TRBJ2-5,CSATGGQETQYF,TGCAGTGCCACCGGGGGGCAAGAGACCCAGTACTTC
TRBD2,few,TRBV20-1,TRBJ2-7,CSARPFLAGHEQYF,TGCAGTGCTAGACCATTTCTAGCGGGACACGAGCAGTACTTC
NA,many,TRBV7-2,TRBJ1-1,CASSLVADTEAFF,TGTGCCAGCAGCTTAGTGGCGGACACTGAAGCTTTCTTT
TRBD1,few,TRBV7-2,TRBJ1-5,CASSKTGVLNQPQHF,TGTGCCAGCAGCAAAACAGGGGTTCTCAATCAGCCCCAGCATTTT
TRBD1,NA,TRBV5-6,TRBJ2-3,CASSAQRGLVDTQYF,TGTGCCAGCAGCGCACAGAGGGGGCTAGTAGATACGCAGTATTTT
NA,few,TRBV11-2,TRBJ1-1,CASSLQGPEAFF,TGTGCCAGCAGCTTACAGGGCCCTGAAGCTTTCTTT
NA,many,TRBV10-3,TRBJ2-5,CAISGPVQETQYF,TGTGCCATCAGTGGACCTGTCCAAGAGACCCAGTACTTC
NA,NA,TRBV5-1,TRBJ2-7,CASSLGQGGEQYF,TGCGCCAGCAGCTTGGGGCAGGGGGGCGAGCAGTACTTC
NA,NA,TRBV10-3,TRBJ2-5,CAISGTVGETQYF,TGTGCCATCAGTGGGACAGTTGGAGAGACCCAGTACTTC
TRBD2,many,TRBV7-2,TRBJ2-3,CASSSGLAGGGTQYF,TGTGCCAGCAGCTCGGGACTAGCGGGCGGGGGGACGCAGTATTTT
NA,NA,TRBV7-3,TRBJ1-2,CASSRGSLEGYTF,TGTGCCAGCAGCCGGGGCAGCCTGGAGGGCTACACCTTC
NA,NA,TRBV30,TRBJ2-1,CAWSVRGIEQFF,TGTGCCTGGAGTGTACGGGGTATAGAGCAGTTCTTC
NA,few,TRBV6-2/TRBV6-3,TRBJ2-3,CASSFSGAVTDTQYF,TGTGCCAGCAGTTTCTCTGGCGCGGTCACAGATACGCAGTATTTT
TRBD1,NA,TRBV28,TRBJ2-3,CASSPRGSGTDTQYF,TGTGCCAGCAGCCCCAGGGGGTCCGGCACAGATACGCAGTATTTT
NA,NA,TRBV11-2,TRBJ1-5,CASSPEGQPQHF,TGTGCCAGCAGCCCAGAGGGTCAGCCCCAGCATTTT
NA,few,TRBV19,TRBJ1-4,CATVDRSSGEKLFF,TGTGCCACGGTTGACCGCTCCTCAGGGGAAAAACTGTTTTTT
TRBD1,many,TRBV28,TRBJ1-6,CASWDRLNSPLHF,TGTGCCAGCTGGGACAGATTAAATTCACCCCTCCACTTT
NA,few,TRBV11-3,TRBJ2-2,CASSATGLSTGELFF,TGTGCCAGCAGCGCAACGGGGTTGAGCACCGGGGAGCTGTTTTTT
NA,NA,TRBV12-3/TRBV12-4,TRBJ1-6,CASSSPGGASPLHF,TGTGCCAGCAGTTCCCCCGGGGGGGCATCACCCCTCCACTTT
NA,few,TRBV20-1,TRBJ2-3,CSARYTDTQYF,TGCAGTGCTAGGTACACAGATACGCAGTATTTT
TRBD2,NA,TRBV20-1,TRBJ2-5,CSARLAGAGETQYF,TGCAGTGCTCGCTTAGCGGGAGCGGGGGAGACCCAGTACTTC
TRBD2,many,TRBV7-2,TRBJ2-1,CASSKRDPGSYNEQFF,TGTGCCAGCAGCAAGCGGGACCCAGGCTCCTACAATGAGCAGTTCTTC
NA,once,TRBV7-2,TRBJ1-3,CASSPQSRTGNTIYF,TGTGCCAGCAGCCCCCAGTCCCGAACGGGAAACACCATATATTTT
NA,few,TRBV5-1,TRBJ1-1,CASSPIKGVNTEAFF,TGCGCCAGCAGTCCGATTAAGGGGGTGAACACTGAAGCTTTCTTT
TRBD2,NA,TRBV24-1,TRBJ2-2,CATSDGTSSADTGELFF,TGTGCCACCAGTGATGGGACTAGCTCTGCGGACACCGGGGAGCTGTTTTTT
NA,NA,TRBV20-1,TRBJ2-1,CSEKSYNEQFF,TGCAGTGAGAAGAGTTACAATGAGCAGTTCTTC
TRBD2,many,TRBV11-2,TRBJ2-1,CASSLSRTGGRTNEQFF,TGTGCCAGCAGCTTAAGTCGGACGGGGGGACGTACAAATGAGCAGTTCTTC
TRBD1,many,TRBV19,TRBJ2-1,CASSMDRGTYNEQFF,TGTGCCAGTAGTATGGACAGGGGAACCTACAATGAGCAGTTCTTC
TRBD2,many,TRBV24-1,TRBJ2-3,CATSDLTSGISTDTQYF,TGTGCCACCAGTGATTTGACTAGCGGGATAAGCACAGATACGCAGTATTTT
NA,NA,TRBV6-8,TRBJ2-1,CASRTGKIGEQFF,TGTGCCAGCAGAACCGGGAAGATTGGTGAGCAGTTCTTC
NA,NA,TRBV20-1,TRBJ2-7,CSASGGNYEQYF,TGCAGTGCTAGCGGGGGCAACTACGAGCAGTACTTC
TRBD2,NA,TRBV4-3,TRBJ2-3,CASSQKAGADTQYF,TGCGCCAGCAGCCAGAAAGCGGGAGCAGATACGCAGTATTTT